Sequencing of this T cell receptor (beta chain) was carried out in a study of blood T cells in healthy people across ages (dated by TCRdb to the mid-2010s). Background on the whole study: In model experiments, template switching captured about one uniquely barcoded TCR beta cDNA molecule for every two T cells. Using the same blood draw, the study looked at two additional independent replicas of 1 million unique cDNA reads for two donors, one aged 18 to 29 and the other aged 80 or older. The donors were divided into four age groups: young (average around 17 years), middle-aged (roughly 42), aged (62) and long-lived (around 80). To avoid experimental bias, donors of different ages were distributed randomly across sequencing lanes. To track age-related changes in TCR beta repertoire diversity, the study relied on deep sequencing normalized with unique cDNA molecular identifiers. What the research found in general, with its limitations: Donor CMV infection status was unknown, potentially confounding age-related changes in expanded clonotypes. Because profiling used bulk unsorted PBMCs, naive and antigen-experienced compartments could not be compared conclusively. Compared with the aged group, more naive CD4+ T cells, fewer expanded clones and increased TCR diversity were shown by the long-lived group, suggesting age selection. Observed TCR beta diversity per million T cells fell roughly linearly with age, and a significant reduction was already apparent by age roughly 41. Estimates of total diversity based on one million sequenced T cells were considered lower bounds and underestimates. Observed TCR beta diversity correlated strongly with the percentage of naive T cells measured by flow cytometry.

The library was prepared using 5' RACE. Sequenced using an Illumina HiSeq 2500. A second PCR of roughly 7 to 12 cycles was run with a J-beta primer mix and a sample-barcoded 5' primer. Each TCR beta cDNA molecule received a unique molecular identifier from a template-switch 5' adaptor carrying 12 random nucleotides. Each sample yielded at least 3 million CDR3-containing paired-end reads. First-strand cDNA was synthesized from all RNA with the Mint cDNA synthesis kit, primed by a TRBC-specific oligonucleotide. Following uracil-DNA glycosylase treatment, all cDNA underwent a first 18-cycle PCR with the universal primers M1SS and BC2_uni_R. In the source study's methods: For normalization, 1 million high-quality reads, each with a distinct molecular identifier, were randomly selected from each sample. Instead of being binned into consensus sequences, reads with shared molecular identifiers were discarded. MiTCR, set to a Q25 quality threshold and the strictest error-elimination algorithm, was used for CDR3 identification, clonotype clustering and error correction. Lower-bound total TCR beta diversity was estimated with a nonparametric unseen species model using Euler transformation. TCRdb's own reprocessing of the public reads used fastp at Q25 and MiXCR and kept productive beta chains. Rows are combined by CDR3 protein, so each entry shows the most common genes and DNA. TCRdb, rather than the study authors, made the V and J calls. For this sample there are roughly 1,500,000 distinct CDR3 sequences; 30% to 35% appear just once. The ten top clones hold over 9% of the sample.

Donors were approximately 42 systemically healthy Caucasian individuals from Russia aged roughly 6 to 95 years. Each donor gave ten milliliters of peripheral blood, collected into EDTA-treated Vacutainer tubes. Ficoll-Paque density-gradient centrifugation was used to isolate PBMCs, with at least 6.5 million per sample. Trizol reagent was used to extract total RNA from the PBMCs, yielding at least 5.5 micrograms per sample. Naive CD45RAhigh/CD27high T cell percentages were measured by flow cytometry on a PBMC aliquot from every donor. To note about this clonotype: Its antigen remains undetermined. Being one base from a much bigger clone, this may be a read error.

The CDR3 starts with the cysteine, ends with the phenylalanine, and has 16 residues. The CDR3 DNA has 48 bases and is translated from base 1. Per the germline V gene (reference sequence), DFQATT is the CDR1 and SNEGSKA is the CDR2. V has 0 bases trimmed and J has 4 bases trimmed; junction bases matching no gene number 7. The V and J segments used are TRBV20-1 and TRBJ2-5; TRBD2 agrees with 11 junctional bases. Sequenced sample: blood. This TCR derives from a woman in her thirties in good health. The encoded CDR3 is CSARDPGLAAAETQYF. The DNA sequence follows: TGCAGTGCTAGAGACCCGGGACTAGCGGCAGCAGAGACCCAGTACTTC.